Listed below are T cell receptor beta chains from one sample, sequenced in a study of T cell repertoires in cytomegalovirus infection. One entry per CDR3 protein, called by TCRdb with MiXCR from the reads. In the table there are over 450,000 distinct CDR3 sequences, approximately 10% of which are singletons. Sequencing was carried out using PBMCs. The source of these receptors is a human donor in good health (CMV status not recorded). Some clones in this sample may be carry-over from other donors' samples. Both conserved end residues are part of each CDR3. The order of the fields is clone size, V gene, D gene, J gene, CDR3 DNA, CDR3 protein. The D gene is left open where the match is weak. A row's size may be missing; if present it is once, few, many or a size class.

many,TRBV5-6,NA,TRBJ2-1,TGTGCCAGCGGCCGGTACGGGGTTCTCAATGAGCAGTTCTTC,CASGRYGVLNEQFF
NA,TRBV29-1,NA,TRBJ2-7,TGCAGCGTTGATCGGGGCAGGGGCTACGAGCAGTACTTC,CSVDRGRGYEQYF
many,TRBV7-2,NA,TRBJ2-7,TGTGCCAGCAGCTTAGGTGCTAGCCTGTCCTACGAGCAGTACTTC,CASSLGASLSYEQYF
few,TRBV10-3,NA,TRBJ2-5,TGTGCCATCAGTGTGTACCAAGAGACCCAGTACTTC,CAISVYQETQYF
few,TRBV15,TRBD2,TRBJ2-2,TGTGCCACCAGCCTAGCGGGGGGACCTCCGAACACCGGGGAGCTGTTTTTT,CATSLAGGPPNTGELFF
many,TRBV5-1,TRBD1,TRBJ1-2,TGCGCCAGCAGCGGCCGACAGGGAAACTATGGCTACACCTTC,CASSGRQGNYGYTF
few,TRBV29-1,NA,TRBJ1-1,TGCAGCGTTGCATCCGGGACATCGACCGGCACTGAAGCTTTCTTT,CSVASGTSTGTEAFF
many,TRBV7-6,TRBD2,TRBJ2-1,TGTGCCAGCAGCTTAGGTCTAGCGGGGCTCCTTGGCTTTGAGCAGTTCTTC,CASSLGLAGLLGFEQFF
many,TRBV7-9,NA,TRBJ1-5,TGTGCCAGCAGCTTACCAGGGGCTGATCAGCCCCAGCATTTT,CASSLPGADQPQHF
many,TRBV27,TRBD2,TRBJ2-3,TGTGCCAGCAGTTTATCGTCTAGCGGGAGGGAGAGGGATACGCAGTATTTT,CASSLSSSGRERDTQYF
NA,TRBV7-8,NA,TRBJ2-1,TGTGCCAGCAGTCCCCGAGTTAGGGCGGAATCGTACAATGAGCAGTTCTTC,CASSPRVRAESYNEQFF
NA,TRBV4-2,NA,TRBJ1-1,TGTGCCAGCAGCCCAGCCCAGGGCCTGAACACTGAAGCTTTCTTT,CASSPAQGLNTEAFF
many,TRBV12-3/TRBV12-4,NA,TRBJ1-1,TGTGCCAGCAGTTTAGCGTGGGGGATAACCGACACTGAAGCTTTCTTT,CASSLAWGITDTEAFF
many,TRBV12-3/TRBV12-4,NA,TRBJ2-2,TGTGCCAGCAGTTTAGCGGGAGAGCGAACCGGGGAGCTGTTTTTT,CASSLAGERTGELFF
few,TRBV7-9,NA,TRBJ1-1,TGTGCCAGCAGCTTAGGGGGACGGACGCTTGTCACTGAAGCTTTCTTT,CASSLGGRTLVTEAFF
many,TRBV29-1,TRBD2,TRBJ2-1,TGCAGCGTTGGGACTAGCCGCTACAATGAGCAGTTCTTC,CSVGTSRYNEQFF
many,TRBV7-9,NA,TRBJ2-5,TGTGCCAGCAGCTTAGGGGAAAAGACCCAGTACTTC,CASSLGEKTQYF
many,TRBV6-2/TRBV6-3,TRBD1,TRBJ2-2,TGTGCCAGCCAAGGACAGGCGAACACCGGGGAGCTGTTTTTT,CASQGQANTGELFF
many,TRBV7-3,TRBD2,TRBJ2-1,TGTGCCAGCAGCGATACTAGCGGGGGGGCCCCCTACAATGAGCAGTTCTTC,CASSDTSGGAPYNEQFF
NA,TRBV29-1,NA,TRBJ1-1,TGCAGCGTTGAAAATTTCGGGGGTCTGAACACTGAAGCTTTCTTT,CSVENFGGLNTEAFF
few,TRBV20-1,NA,TRBJ1-5,TGCAGTGCTAGGCGGGGTACCAATCAGCCCCAGCATTTT,CSARRGTNQPQHF
many,TRBV19,TRBD2,TRBJ2-1,TGTGCCAGTAGTATAAATTGGCTAGCGGGCCACAATGAGCAGTTCTTC,CASSINWLAGHNEQFF
NA,TRBV7-9,TRBD2,TRBJ2-1,TGTGCCAGCAGCTTACTGGCTAGCGGGAGCTCGGGGGATGAGCAGTTCTTC,CASSLLASGSSGDEQFF
many,TRBV12-3/TRBV12-4,NA,TRBJ1-4,TGTGCCAGCTGCAGAGGAGCAACTAATGAAAAACTGTTTTTT,CASCRGATNEKLFF
many,TRBV19,TRBD1,TRBJ2-1,TGTGCCAGTAGTACCCCGGGACAGGGGGTTAAAGATGAGCAGTTCTTC,CASSTPGQGVKDEQFF
NA,TRBV11-2,NA,TRBJ1-1,TGTGCCAGCAGCTTAGAGTCCAGGGCCACTGAAGCTTTCTTT,CASSLESRATEAFF
many,TRBV7-8,NA,TRBJ2-3,TGTGCCAGCAGCTTAGCGGGCTTTGCAGGGTTGGCAGATACGCAGTATTTT,CASSLAGFAGLADTQYF
many,TRBV5-5,NA,TRBJ1-2,TGTGCCAGCAGCTCGCAGGGGACTGGAGCGGGAGGCTACACCTTC,CASSSQGTGAGGYTF
few,TRBV18,TRBD1,TRBJ2-6,TGTGCCAGCTCACCGGGACAGGGTTTATCCTCTGGGGCCAACGTCCTGACTTTC,CASSPGQGLSSGANVLTF
many,TRBV7-2,NA,TRBJ1-2,TGTGCCAGCACCCCCGGGGGAGTCTCCTATGGCTACACCTTC,CASTPGGVSYGYTF
NA,TRBV18,NA,TRBJ2-7,TGTGCCAGCTCACAGCTAGGTTACCAGAACGAGCAGTACTTC,CASSQLGYQNEQYF
many,TRBV19,NA,TRBJ1-6,TGTGCCAGTAGTATAGGGATAATTAATTCACCCCTCCACTTT,CASSIGIINSPLHF
NA,TRBV20-1,NA,TRBJ1-6,TGCAGTGCTACCCCGGGATCTGATAATTCACCCCTCCACTTT,CSATPGSDNSPLHF
many,TRBV6-1,NA,TRBJ1-2,TGTGCCAGCAGTGAAGTGGGGGGAGGCTACACCTTC,CASSEVGGGYTF
many,TRBV19,TRBD1,TRBJ2-1,TGTGCCAGTCTAAGACAGGGGGCAGGGGATGAGCAGTTCTTC,CASLRQGAGDEQFF
many,TRBV6-2/TRBV6-3,TRBD2,TRBJ2-5,TGTGCCAGCAGTTACTCTCGACTAGCGGCCCAAGAGACCCAGTACTTC,CASSYSRLAAQETQYF
many,TRBV27,TRBD1,TRBJ1-4,TGTGCCAGCAGCTCCAGGGACAGGGTTGGTGAAAAACTGTTTTTT,CASSSRDRVGEKLFF
many,TRBV19,TRBD2,TRBJ2-1,TGTGCCAGTAGTATTGGTTCTAGCGGGAGCTACAATGAGCAGTTCTTC,CASSIGSSGSYNEQFF
many,TRBV6-6,NA,TRBJ1-2,TGTGCCAGCAGTTACTCGATGGACATGTATGGCTACACCTTC,CASSYSMDMYGYTF
many,TRBV7-8,NA,TRBJ1-1,TGTGCCAGCACCTTCGTGAACACTGAAGCTTTCTTT,CASTFVNTEAFF
few,TRBV18,TRBD1,TRBJ2-2,TGTGCCAGCTCACAAACGACAGGGGGCGACACCGGGGAGCTGTTTTTT,CASSQTTGGDTGELFF
few,TRBV5-4,TRBD2,TRBJ2-1,TGTGCCAGCAGTTTCGGGGGGGCCAACAATGAGCAGTTCTTC,CASSFGGANNEQFF
NA,TRBV9,NA,TRBJ1-6,TGTGCCAGCAGCGCGGGACCGGGACCGGGGAATTCACCCCTCCACTTT,CASSAGPGPGNSPLHF
many,TRBV24-1,TRBD1,TRBJ2-1,TGTGCCACCTCTCAGGGGGCGAATACCCGCGATGAGCAGTTCTTC,CATSQGANTRDEQFF
many,TRBV4-2,TRBD2,TRBJ2-1,TGTGCCAGCAGCTCAGACGGTGCGGGGGGGCCCTACAATGAGCAGTTCTTC,CASSSDGAGGPYNEQFF